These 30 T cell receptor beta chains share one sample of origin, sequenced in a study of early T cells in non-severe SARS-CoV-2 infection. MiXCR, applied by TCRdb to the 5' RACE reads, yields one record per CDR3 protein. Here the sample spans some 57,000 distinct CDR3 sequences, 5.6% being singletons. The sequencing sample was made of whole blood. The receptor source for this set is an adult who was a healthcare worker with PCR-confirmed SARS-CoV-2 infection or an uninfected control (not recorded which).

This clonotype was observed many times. The CDR3 DNA follows: TGTGCCAGCAGGACAGGACTACCTGGGGCCAACGTCCTGACTTTC. Residues: CASRTGLPGANVLTF. The rearrangement links TRBV6-5 to TRBJ2-6, with D perhaps given as TRBD1 or TRBD2 (6 bases each). V lost 6 bases and J lost 2, with 11 bases in between. The CDR3 covers 15 residues. Germline V gene data show CDR1 as MNHEY and CDR2 as SVGAGI.

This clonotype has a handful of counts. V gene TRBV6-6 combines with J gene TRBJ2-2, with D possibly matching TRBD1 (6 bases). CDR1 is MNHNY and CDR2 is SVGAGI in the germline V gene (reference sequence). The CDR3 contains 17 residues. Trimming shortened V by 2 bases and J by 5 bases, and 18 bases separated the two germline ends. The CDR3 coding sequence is TGTGCCAGCAGTTACCAGGGGAGTGGGGTTGGTACCGGGGAGCTGTTTTTT. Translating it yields CASSYQGSGVGTGELFF.

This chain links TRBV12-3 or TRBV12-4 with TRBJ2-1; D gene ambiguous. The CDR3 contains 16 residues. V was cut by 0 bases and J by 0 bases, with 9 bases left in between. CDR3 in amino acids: CASSLAVLLSYNEQFF. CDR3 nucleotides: TGTGCCAGCAGTTTAGCAGTCCTCCTCTCCTACAATGAGCAGTTCTTC.

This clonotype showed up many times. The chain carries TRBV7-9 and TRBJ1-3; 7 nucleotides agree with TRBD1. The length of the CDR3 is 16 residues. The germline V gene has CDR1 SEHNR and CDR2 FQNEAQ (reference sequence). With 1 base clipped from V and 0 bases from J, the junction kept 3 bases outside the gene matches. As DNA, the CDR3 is TGTGCCAGCAGCTTAGGCGGACAGGCCTCTGGAAACACCATATATTTT. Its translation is CASSLGGQASGNTIYF. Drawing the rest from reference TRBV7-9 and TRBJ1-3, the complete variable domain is DTGVSQNPRHKITKRGQNVTFRCDPISEHNRLYWYRQTLGQGPEFLTYFQNEAQLEKSRLLSDRFSAERPKGSFSTLEIQRTEQGDSAMYLCASSLGGQASGNTIYFGEGSWLTVV.

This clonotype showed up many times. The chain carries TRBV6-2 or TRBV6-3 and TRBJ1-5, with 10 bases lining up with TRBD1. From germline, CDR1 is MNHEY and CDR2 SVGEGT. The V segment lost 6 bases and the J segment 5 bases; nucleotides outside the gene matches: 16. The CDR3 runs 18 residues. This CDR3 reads CASSHDVRDRGIHQPQHF. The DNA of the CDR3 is TGTGCCAGCAGCCACGACGTGCGGGACAGGGGTATACATCAGCCCCAGCATTTT.

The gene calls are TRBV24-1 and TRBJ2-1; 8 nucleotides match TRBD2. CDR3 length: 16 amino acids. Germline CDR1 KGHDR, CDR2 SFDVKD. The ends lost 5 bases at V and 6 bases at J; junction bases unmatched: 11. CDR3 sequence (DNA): TGTGCCACCAGTGCTAGGGGGACTAGGGCCAGCAATGAGCAGTTCTTC. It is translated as CATSARGTRASNEQFF.

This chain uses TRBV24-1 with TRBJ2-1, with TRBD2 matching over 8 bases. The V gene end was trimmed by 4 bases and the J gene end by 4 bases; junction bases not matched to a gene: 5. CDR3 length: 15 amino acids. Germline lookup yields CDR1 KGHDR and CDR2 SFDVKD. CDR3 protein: CATSDPSGPYNEQFF. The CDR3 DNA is TGTGCCACCAGTGACCCTAGCGGGCCTTACAATGAGCAGTTCTTC.

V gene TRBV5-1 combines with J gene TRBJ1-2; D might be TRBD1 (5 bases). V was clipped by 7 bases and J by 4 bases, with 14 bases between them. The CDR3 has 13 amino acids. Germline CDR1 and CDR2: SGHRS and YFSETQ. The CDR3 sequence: CASGTGDVYGYTF. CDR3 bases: TGCGCCAGCGGCACAGGAGACGTCTATGGCTACACCTTC.

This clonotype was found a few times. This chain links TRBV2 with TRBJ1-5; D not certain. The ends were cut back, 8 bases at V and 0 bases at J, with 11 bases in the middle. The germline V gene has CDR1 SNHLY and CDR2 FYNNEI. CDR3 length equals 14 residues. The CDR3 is CASGRRSSNQPQHF. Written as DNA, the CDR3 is TGTGCCAGCGGACGGAGATCTAGCAATCAGCCCCAGCATTTT.

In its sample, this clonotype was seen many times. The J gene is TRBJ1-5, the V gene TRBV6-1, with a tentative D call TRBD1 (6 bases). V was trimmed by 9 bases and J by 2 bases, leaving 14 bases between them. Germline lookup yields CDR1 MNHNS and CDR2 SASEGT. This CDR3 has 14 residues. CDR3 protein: CASTGKGGNQPQHF. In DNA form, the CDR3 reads TGTGCCAGTACAGGGAAAGGGGGCAATCAGCCCCAGCATTTT.

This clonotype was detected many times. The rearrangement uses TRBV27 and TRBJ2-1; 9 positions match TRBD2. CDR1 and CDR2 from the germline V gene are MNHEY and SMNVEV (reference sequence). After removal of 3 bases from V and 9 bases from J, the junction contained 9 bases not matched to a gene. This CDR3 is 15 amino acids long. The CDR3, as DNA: TGTGCCAGCAGTTTGAGCAGCGGGAGGAGGGTTGAGCAGTTCTTC. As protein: CASSLSSGRRVEQFF.

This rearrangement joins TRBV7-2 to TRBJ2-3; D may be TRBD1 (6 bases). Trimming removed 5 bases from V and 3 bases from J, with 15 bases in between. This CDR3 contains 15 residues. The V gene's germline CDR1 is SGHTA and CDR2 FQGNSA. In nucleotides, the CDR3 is TGTGCCAGCAGCCAAACAGGGCACCAGACAGATACGCAGTATTTT. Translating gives CASSQTGHQTDTQYF.

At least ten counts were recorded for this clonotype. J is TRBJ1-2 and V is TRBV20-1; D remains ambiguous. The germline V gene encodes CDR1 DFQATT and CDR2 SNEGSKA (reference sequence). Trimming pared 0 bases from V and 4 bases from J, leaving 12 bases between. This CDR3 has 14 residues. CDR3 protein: CSARDFGKSYGYTF. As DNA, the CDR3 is TGCAGTGCTAGAGATTTTGGAAAAAGCTATGGCTACACCTTC.

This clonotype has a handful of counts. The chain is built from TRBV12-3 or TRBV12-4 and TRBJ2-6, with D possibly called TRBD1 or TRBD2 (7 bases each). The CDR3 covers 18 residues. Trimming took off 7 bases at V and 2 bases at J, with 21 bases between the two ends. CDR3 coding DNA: TGTGCCAGCAACATTAGGCGACAGGGAGGGACTGGGGCCAACGTCCTGACTTTC. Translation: CASNIRRQGGTGANVLTF.

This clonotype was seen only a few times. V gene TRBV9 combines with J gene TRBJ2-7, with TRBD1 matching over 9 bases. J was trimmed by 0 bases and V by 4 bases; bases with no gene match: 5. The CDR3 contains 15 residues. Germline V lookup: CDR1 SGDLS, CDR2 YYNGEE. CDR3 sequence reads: CASSREGQGSYEQYF. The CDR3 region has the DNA TGTGCCAGCAGCAGGGAGGGACAGGGCTCCTACGAGCAGTACTTC.

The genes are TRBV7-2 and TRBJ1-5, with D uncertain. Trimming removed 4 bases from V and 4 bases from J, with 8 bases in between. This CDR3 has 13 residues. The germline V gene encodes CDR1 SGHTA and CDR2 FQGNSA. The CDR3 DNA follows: TGTGCCAGCAGCTCTCGACGGAATCAGCCCCAGCATTTT. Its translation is CASSSRRNQPQHF.

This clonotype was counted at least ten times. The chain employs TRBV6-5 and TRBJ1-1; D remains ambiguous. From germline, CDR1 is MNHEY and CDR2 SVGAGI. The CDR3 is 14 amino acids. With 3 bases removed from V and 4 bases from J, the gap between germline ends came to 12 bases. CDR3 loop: CASSYRGRGTEAFF. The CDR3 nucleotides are TGTGCCAGCAGTTATCGAGGGCGGGGCACTGAAGCTTTCTTT.

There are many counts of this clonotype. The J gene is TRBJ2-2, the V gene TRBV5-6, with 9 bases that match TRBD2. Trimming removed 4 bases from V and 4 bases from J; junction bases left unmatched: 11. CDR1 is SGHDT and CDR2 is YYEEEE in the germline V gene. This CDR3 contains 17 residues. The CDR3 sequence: CASSRPGAGGPTGELFF. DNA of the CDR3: TGTGCCAGCAGCCGCCCAGGAGCGGGAGGACCCACCGGGGAGCTGTTTTTT. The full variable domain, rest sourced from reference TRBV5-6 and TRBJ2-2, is DAGVTQSPTHLIKTRGQQVTLRCSPKSGHDTVSWYQQALGQGPQFIFQYYEEEERQRGNFPDRFSGHQFPNYSSELNVNALLLGDSALYLCASSRPGAGGPTGELFFGEGSRLTVL.

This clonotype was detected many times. For the CDR3, the DNA is TGTGCCAGCAGTTCCCTAACAGGGGGTAATTCTGAAGCTTTCTTT. Protein: CASSSLTGGNSEAFF. The V call is TRBV6-1, the J call TRBJ1-1, with 8 positions matching TRBD1. CDR1 is MNHNS and CDR2 is SASEGT in the germline V gene. V lost 5 bases, J lost 6 bases, and 11 bases stayed unmatched. The CDR3 has 15 amino acids.

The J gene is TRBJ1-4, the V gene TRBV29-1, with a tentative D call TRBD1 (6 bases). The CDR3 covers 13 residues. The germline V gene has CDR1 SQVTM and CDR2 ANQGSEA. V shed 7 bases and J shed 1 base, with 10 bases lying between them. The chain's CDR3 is CSAVTGTNEKLFF. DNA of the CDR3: TGCAGCGCCGTGACAGGAACTAATGAAAAACTGTTTTTT. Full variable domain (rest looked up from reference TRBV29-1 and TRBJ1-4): SAVISQKPSRDICQRGTSLTIQCQVDSQVTMMFWYRQQPGQSLTLIATANQGSEATYESGFVIDKFPISRPNLTFSTLTVSNMSPEDSSIYLCSAVTGTNEKLFFGSGTQLSVL.

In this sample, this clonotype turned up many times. The CDR3 coding sequence is TGTGCCAGCAGCCCTTACAGGGATCTGCCAAACTACGAGCAGTACTTC. It yields the protein CASSPYRDLPNYEQYF. V and J are TRBV11-2 and TRBJ2-7; D might be TRBD1 (6 bases). Between the trimmed V and J ends, which lost 5 bases and 3 bases, there was a span of 20 bases. This CDR3 region has 16 residues. Germline V gene data show CDR1 as SGHAT and CDR2 as FQNNGV. The variable domain in full, completed from reference TRBV11-2 and TRBJ2-7, reads EAGVAQSPRYKIIEKRQSVAFWCNPISGHATLYWYQQILGQGPKLLIQFQNNGVVDDSQLPKDRFSAERLKGVDSTLKIQPAKLEDSAVYLCASSPYRDLPNYEQYFGPGTRLTVT.

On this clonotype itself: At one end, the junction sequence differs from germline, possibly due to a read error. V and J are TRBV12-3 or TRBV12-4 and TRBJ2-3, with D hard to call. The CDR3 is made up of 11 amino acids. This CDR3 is CASSLRDAQYF. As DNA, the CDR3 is TGTGCCAGCAGTTTACGAGATGCGCAGTATTTT.

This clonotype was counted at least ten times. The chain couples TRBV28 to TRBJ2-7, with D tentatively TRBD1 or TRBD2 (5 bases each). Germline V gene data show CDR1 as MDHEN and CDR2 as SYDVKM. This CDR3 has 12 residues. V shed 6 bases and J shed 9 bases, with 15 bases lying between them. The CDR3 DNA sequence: TGTGCCAGCAGCCGACTCGGGGCACCGCAGTACTTC. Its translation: CASSRLGAPQYF.

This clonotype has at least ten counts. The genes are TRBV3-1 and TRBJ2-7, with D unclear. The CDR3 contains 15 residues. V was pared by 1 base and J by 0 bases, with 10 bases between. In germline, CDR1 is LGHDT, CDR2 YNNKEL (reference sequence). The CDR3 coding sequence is TGTGCCAGCAGCCAAGGAGCCCTGAGCTCCTACGAGCAGTACTTC. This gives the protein CASSQGALSSYEQYF.

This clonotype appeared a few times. DNA of the CDR3: TGTGCCACCAGTGACGCGGGGTCCGGCCAGCCCCAGCATTTT. This encodes CATSDAGSGQPQHF. The chain has TRBV24-1 and TRBJ1-5, with D unresolved. Germline-derived CDR1 and CDR2 are KGHDR and SFDVKD. V was clipped by 4 bases and J by 7 bases, with 13 bases between them. This CDR3 region has 14 residues.

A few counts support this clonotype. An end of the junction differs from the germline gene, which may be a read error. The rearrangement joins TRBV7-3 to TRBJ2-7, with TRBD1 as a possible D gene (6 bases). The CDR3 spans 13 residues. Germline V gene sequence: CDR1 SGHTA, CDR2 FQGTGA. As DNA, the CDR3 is TGTGCCAGCAGCCGGGACAACTCCCACGAGCAGTACTTC. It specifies CASSRDNSHEQYF. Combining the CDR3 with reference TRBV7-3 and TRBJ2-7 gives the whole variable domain GAGVSQTPSNKVTEKGKYVELRCDPISGHTALYWYRQSLGQGPEFLIYFQGTGAADDSGLPNDRFFAVRPEGSVSTLKIQRTERGDSAVYLCASSRDNSHEQYFGPGTRLTVT.

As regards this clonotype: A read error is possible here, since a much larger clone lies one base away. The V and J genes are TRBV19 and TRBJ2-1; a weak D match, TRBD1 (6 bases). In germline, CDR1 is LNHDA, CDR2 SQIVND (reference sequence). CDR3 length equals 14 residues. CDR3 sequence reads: CVSSEQGEVNEQFF. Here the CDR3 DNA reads TGTGTCAGTAGTGAACAGGGAGAGGTTAATGAGCAGTTCTTC.

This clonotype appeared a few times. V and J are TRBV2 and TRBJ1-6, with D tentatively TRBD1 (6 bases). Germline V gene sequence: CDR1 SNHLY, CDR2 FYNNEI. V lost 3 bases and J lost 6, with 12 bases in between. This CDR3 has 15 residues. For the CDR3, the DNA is TGTGCCAGCAGTGAGAGGACAGCGAGTAATTCACCCCTCCACTTT. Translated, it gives CASSERTASNSPLHF.

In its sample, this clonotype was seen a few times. In nucleotides, the CDR3 is TGTGCCAGCAGCAAATGGCGCAGCTTGGTGAACACTGAAGCTTTCTTT. This codes for CASSKWRSLVNTEAFF. V is TRBV21-1 and J is TRBJ1-1; TRBD1 was called by the table and not checked on the DNA. TRBV21-1 is an annotated pseudogene. The CDR3 has 16 amino acids.

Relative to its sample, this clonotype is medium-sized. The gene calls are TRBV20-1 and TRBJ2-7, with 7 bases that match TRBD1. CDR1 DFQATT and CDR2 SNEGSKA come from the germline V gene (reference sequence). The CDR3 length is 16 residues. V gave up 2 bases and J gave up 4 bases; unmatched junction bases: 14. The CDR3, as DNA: TGCAGTGCTAGATCCCCCCCGACAGGGCCCTATTACGAGCAGTACTTC. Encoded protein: CSARSPPTGPYYEQYF.